This entry describes one T cell receptor (beta chain). Using immunoSEQ multiplex PCR, the repertoire was profiled, and TCRdb retains in-frame clones only, with some absent. The table lists tens of thousands of clones, 75% to 95% of them singletons. This sample was included in a study of control samples from healthy donors and cancer patients. Looked up from germline, CDR1 is SGHRS and CDR2 is YFSETQ. V was shortened by 2 bases and J by 2 bases, with 5 bases between the two germline ends. There are 14 residues in the CDR3. This TCR came from a man in his fifties or sixties with lung cancer. This rearrangement joins TRBV5-1 to TRBJ2-6; no firm D call. Material: PBMCs. The chain's CDR3 is CASSFVAGANVLTF. In DNA, the CDR3 is TGCGCCAGCAGCTTCGTAGCTGGGGCCAACGTCCTGACTTTC.